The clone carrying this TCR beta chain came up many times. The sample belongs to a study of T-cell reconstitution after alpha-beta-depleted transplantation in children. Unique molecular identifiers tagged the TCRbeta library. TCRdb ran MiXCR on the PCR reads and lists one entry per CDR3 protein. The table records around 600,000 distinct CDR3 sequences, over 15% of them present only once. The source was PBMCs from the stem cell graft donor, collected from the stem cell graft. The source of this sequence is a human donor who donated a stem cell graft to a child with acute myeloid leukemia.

The CDR3 DNA reads TGTGCCAGCAGCTTGGCCTGGGGGACGAACACTGAAGCTTTCTTT. Translation gives CASSLAWGTNTEAFF. J is TRBJ1-1 and V is TRBV5-5; D perhaps matches TRBD1 (5 bases). The CDR3 totals 15 residues. V gave up 0 bases and J gave up 1 base, with 10 bases separating them. Germline V CDR1 and CDR2: SGHKS, YYEKEE (reference sequence).